The next 28 T cell receptor beta chains were all read from a single sample in a study of beta chain features in type 1 diabetes. Their cognate antigens are unknown. Sequenced material consisted of expressed TCRB transcripts (all of the isolated RNA was reverse transcribed). Data came from immunoSEQ multiplex PCR; TCRdb stores just in-frame clones and leaves some out. Of around 240,000 clones in the sample, 16% were seen once. Study outcomes and limitations: When Type 1 diabetes patients were examined, their TCRB CDR3s proved moderately but significantly shorter in all four CD4+ subsets.

Sequencing used naive CD4+ T cells from blood. Source of these receptors: a man aged 25-45 years with type 1 diabetes.

J is TRBJ2-6 and V is TRBV29-1; D not certain. The germline V and J ends were trimmed by 4 bases and 2 bases, with 9 bases remaining between them. The germline CDR1 and CDR2 sequences are SQVTM and ANQGSEA. This CDR3 has 14 residues. DNA of the CDR3: TGCAGCGTTGTACTGATGACTGGGGCCAACGTCCTGACTTTC. Its protein is CSVVLMTGANVLTF.

The gene calls are TRBV4-1 and TRBJ1-5; D is undetermined. Germline assignment: CDR1 MGHRA and CDR2 YSYEKL. The CDR3 length is 15 residues. Trimming took off 1 base at V and 6 bases at J, with 13 bases between the two ends. CDR3 loop: CASSQAGGFGQPQHF. DNA of the CDR3: TGCGCCAGCAGCCAAGCCGGCGGGTTCGGTCAGCCCCAGCATTTT.

This clone was found a few times. V is TRBV29-1 and J is TRBJ2-5; the D gene is possibly TRBD1 (6 bases). The germline gives CDR1 SQVTM, CDR2 ANQGSEA. The CDR3 has 13 amino acids. V was shortened by 2 bases and J by 0 bases, with 7 bases between the two germline ends. The CDR3, as DNA: TGCAGCGTTGAAACAGGGTACCAAGAGACCCAGTACTTC. Translation: CSVETGYQETQYF.

V is TRBV13 and J is TRBJ2-4; D remains ambiguous. Looked up from germline, CDR1 is PRHDT and CDR2 is FYEKMQ (reference sequence). This CDR3 is built from 16 residues. V dropped 0 bases and J dropped 0 bases, with 9 bases sitting between them. CDR3 in amino acids: CASSLGDTLAKNIQYF. CDR3 in DNA: TGTGCCAGCAGCTTAGGAGATACCTTAGCCAAAAACATTCAGTACTTC.

This clone has a handful of counts. The chain employs TRBV9 and TRBJ2-2; 12 bases line up with TRBD1. V gave up 2 bases and J gave up 4 bases; unmatched junction bases: 6. The CDR3 runs 17 residues. Germline assignment: CDR1 SGDLS and CDR2 YYNGEE. The CDR3 bases are TGTGCCAGCAGCGTGGGACAGGGGGCGATGGTCACCGGGGAGCTGTTTTTT. Its translation is CASSVGQGAMVTGELFF.

This clone was picked up a small number of times. CDR3: CAWTAAGRQPQHF. The CDR3 bases are TGTGCCTGGACCGCGGCAGGGCGGCAGCCCCAGCATTTT. The V call is TRBV30, the J call TRBJ1-5; D is possibly TRBD1 (5 bases). This CDR3 region has 13 residues. Trimming left V 4 bases short and J 7 bases short, with 14 bases between. Germline V gene data show CDR1 as GTSNPN and CDR2 as SVGIG (reference sequence).

This clone was picked up a small number of times. The chain joins TRBV9 to TRBJ2-7; D gene unclear. CDR3 length: 14 amino acids. Germline-derived CDR1 and CDR2 are SGDLS and YYNGEE. V lost 4 bases and J lost 0, with 11 bases in between. The CDR3 region is CASSFSQASYEQYF. The CDR3 bases are TGTGCCAGCAGCTTCAGTCAGGCCTCCTACGAGCAGTACTTC.

The chain is built from TRBV28 and TRBJ2-3; the D gene is possibly TRBD2 (6 bases). Per germline, CDR1 MDHEN and CDR2 SYDVKM. V was cut by 5 bases and J by 1 base, with 16 bases left in between. The CDR3 has 16 amino acids. Here the CDR3 DNA reads TGTGCCAGCAGTCCCTCCGGGACGGGGGGCACAGATACGCAGTATTTT. Protein sequence: CASSPSGTGGTDTQYF.

The gene calls are TRBV28 and TRBJ1-5; weak D call: TRBD1 (5 bases). The CDR3 totals 12 residues. V was clipped by 1 base and J by 12 bases, with 10 bases between them. The germline CDR1 and CDR2 sequences are MDHEN and SYDVKM. The CDR3 region has the DNA TGTGCCAGCAGTTTATCGGGGGGTAGCCAGCATTTT. As protein: CASSLSGGSQHF.

This clone was found a few times. This rearrangement joins TRBV9 to TRBJ2-7; D unclear. The germline V and J ends were trimmed by 2 bases and 0 bases, with 9 bases remaining between them. The CDR3 loop spans 14 amino acids. From germline, CDR1 is SGDLS and CDR2 YYNGEE. The CDR3 is CASSVSRYSYEQYF. The CDR3 DNA reads as TGTGCCAGCAGCGTCTCGCGGTACTCCTACGAGCAGTACTTC.

V is TRBV19 and J is TRBJ1-5; D is perhaps TRBD1 (6 bases). The germline V gene encodes CDR1 LNHDA and CDR2 SQIVND (reference sequence). Trimming shortened V by 8 bases and J by 7 bases, and 18 bases separated the two germline ends. This CDR3 is 14 amino acids long. The CDR3 nucleotides are TGTGCCAGTGATACAGGGAGAAGAGGCCAGCCCCAGCATTTT. Translation gives CASDTGRRGQPQHF.

This clone has just a few counts. The V call is TRBV9, the J call TRBJ2-5, with 10 bases identical to TRBD1. After removal of 2 bases from V and 5 bases from J, the junction contained 12 bases not matched to a gene. CDR1 is SGDLS and CDR2 is YYNGEE in the germline V gene. This CDR3 is built from 17 residues. This chain's CDR3 is CASSVGWTGGLEETQYF. The CDR3 DNA is TGTGCCAGCAGCGTTGGCTGGACAGGGGGTTTAGAGGAGACCCAGTACTTC. Based on the CDR3 plus reference TRBV9 and TRBJ2-5, the full variable domain is DSGVTQTPKHLITATGQRVTLRCSPRSGDLSVYWYQQSLDQGLQFLIQYYNGEERAKGNILERFSAQQFPDLHSELNLSSLELGDSALYFCASSVGWTGGLEETQYFGPGTRLLVL.

In this sample, this clone turned up a few times. This chain joins TRBV7-2 and TRBJ2-1; perhaps TRBD1 as D (6 bases). This CDR3 region has 16 residues. V lost 4 bases, J lost 6 bases, and 19 bases lay in between. Germline assignment: CDR1 SGHTA and CDR2 FQGNSA. CDR3 in DNA: TGTGCCAGCAGCTCCTGGGCGGCCAGGGGTGGCAATGAGCAGTTCTTC. Its protein product is CASSSWAARGGNEQFF.

In DNA form, the CDR3 reads TGTGCCAGCAGCTTCCGGACTAGCGGGATCGATGAGCAGTTCTTC. Residues: CASSFRTSGIDEQFF. The chain carries TRBV11-2 and TRBJ2-1; 12 bases fit TRBD2. Germline CDR1 and CDR2: SGHAT and FQNNGV. This CDR3 has 15 residues. With V trimmed by 3 bases and J by 8 bases, 5 bases remained unmatched.

The chain employs TRBV5-1 and TRBJ2-1, with TRBD2 matching over 12 bases. J gave up 8 bases and V 2 bases, and 5 bases lay outside the gene matches. The length of the CDR3 is 15 residues. The germline CDR1 and CDR2 sequences are SGHRS and YFSETQ. CDR3 bases: TGCGCCAGCAGCTTCCTAGCGGGAGGGGTTTATGAGCAGTTCTTC. Translation gives CASSFLAGGVYEQFF. Using reference TRBV5-1 and TRBJ2-1 for the parts outside the CDR3, the full variable domain is KAGVTQTPRYLIKTRGQQVTLSCSPISGHRSVSWYQQTPGQGLQFLFEYFSETQRNKGNFPGRFSGRQFSNSRSEMNVSTLELGDSALYLCASSFLAGGVYEQFFGPGTRLTVL.

The chain links TRBV15 to TRBJ2-4, with no clear D. Trimming left V 3 bases short and J 8 bases short, with 8 bases between. Germline assignment: CDR1 LNHNV and CDR2 YYDKDF (reference sequence). The CDR3 spans 12 residues. CDR3 sequence: CATSSVLDIQYF. Here the CDR3 DNA reads TGTGCCACCAGCAGTGTTTTGGACATTCAGTACTTC. Filled out from reference TRBV15 and TRBJ2-4, the complete variable domain reads DAMVIQNPRYQVTQFGKPVTLSCSQTLNHNVMYWYQQKSSQAPKLLFHYYDKDFNNEADTPDNFQSRRPNTSFCFLDIRSPGLGDTAMYLCATSSVLDIQYFGAGTRLSVL.

The genes are TRBV27 and TRBJ2-3; D possibly corresponds to TRBD1 (5 bases). CDR3 size: 14 residues. In germline, CDR1 is MNHEY, CDR2 SMNVEV (reference sequence). V was shortened by 1 base and J by 4 bases, with 9 bases between the two germline ends. CDR3 bases: TGTGCCAGCAGTTTATTCCAGGGTCCAGATACGCAGTATTTT. Protein product: CASSLFQGPDTQYF.

This clone occurred a few times. The chain joins TRBV28 to TRBJ2-3, with 9 bases aligning to TRBD1. Germline trimming cut 7 bases from V and 4 bases from J; bases unmatched to any gene: 9. This CDR3 spans 15 amino acids. Germline lookup yields CDR1 MDHEN and CDR2 SYDVKM. DNA for the CDR3: TGTGCCAGCACCTCGGACAGGGGCTTTTCAGATACGCAGTATTTT. Its protein product is CASTSDRGFSDTQYF.

This clone was detected only a few times. The chain combines TRBV29-1 with TRBJ1-1; unclear D gene. Germline CDR1 SQVTM, CDR2 ANQGSEA. There are 12 residues in the CDR3. Trimming cost V 5 bases and J 7 bases, with 14 bases left between them. The chain's CDR3 is CSVRTRRGEAFF. In nucleotides, the CDR3 is TGCAGCGTTCGAACGAGACGGGGTGAAGCTTTCTTT.

This clone occurred a few times. The chain couples TRBV4-2 to TRBJ2-1, with 9 bases matching TRBD2. The CDR3 extends over 16 amino acids. Germline CDR1 reads LGHNA; CDR2 reads YNFKEQ. V gave up 6 bases and J gave up 1 base; unmatched junction bases: 7. The CDR3 nucleotides read TGTGCCAGCAGTCGTTTAGCGGGGGCGTCCTACAATGAGCAGTTCTTC. Translation gives CASSRLAGASYNEQFF.

This clone was picked up a small number of times. The chain carries TRBV28 and TRBJ2-7; D might be TRBD1 or TRBD2, each matching 5 bases. There are 15 residues in the CDR3. The germline CDR1 and CDR2 sequences are MDHEN and SYDVKM. The V end was cut by 7 bases, the J end by 3 bases, with 19 bases between. The CDR3 sequence is CASTWRQGNIYEQYF. CDR3 bases: TGTGCCAGCACGTGGAGGCAGGGCAATATCTACGAGCAGTACTTC.

The V call is TRBV23-1, the J call TRBJ1-5; the D is unclear. Being an ORF, TRBV23-1 has a function that is uncertain. Trimming removed 4 bases at V and 4 bases at J, with 20 bases between. The CDR3 runs 17 residues. CDR3: CASSLLIRAGANQPQHF. Written as DNA, the CDR3 is TGCGCCAGCAGTCTACTGATCCGGGCAGGCGCAAATCAGCCCCAGCATTTT.

The chain links TRBV6-5 to TRBJ2-1; the match to TRBD2 covers 11 bases. Germline-derived CDR1 and CDR2 are MNHEY and SVGAGI. V lost 5 bases, J lost 6 bases, and 6 bases stayed unmatched. The CDR3 loop spans 15 amino acids. CDR3 region: CASSPGLADLNEQFF. The CDR3 DNA reads TGTGCCAGCAGTCCGGGACTAGCGGATCTCAATGAGCAGTTCTTC.

This clone was detected a few times. The chain links TRBV27 to TRBJ2-1, with a weak D call TRBD2 (6 bases). CDR1 is MNHEY and CDR2 is SMNVEV in the germline V gene (reference sequence). The CDR3 spans 14 residues. V lost 7 bases to trimming and J lost 3 bases, with 13 bases between them. The CDR3 sequence is CASTPLGGYNEQFF. CDR3 coding DNA: TGTGCCAGCACCCCACTGGGGGGCTACAATGAGCAGTTCTTC.

J is TRBJ2-1 and V is TRBV28; no reliable D call. CDR3 length: 15 residues. CDR1 is MDHEN and CDR2 is SYDVKM in the germline V gene. Trimming removed 3 bases from V and 0 bases from J, with 9 bases in between. CDR3 bases: TGTGCCAGCAGTTTTCCAGTCGGCTCCTACAATGAGCAGTTCTTC. Amino acid sequence: CASSFPVGSYNEQFF.

The chain carries TRBV28 and TRBJ2-1; 8 bases are a match to TRBD1. V trimming: 6 bases; J trimming: 8 bases; junction bases outside the gene matches: 3. Germline lookup yields CDR1 MDHEN and CDR2 SYDVKM. This CDR3 region has 12 residues. The CDR3 protein is CASRAQGDEQFF. The CDR3 nucleotides are TGTGCCAGCAGGGCACAGGGGGATGAGCAGTTCTTC.

The V gene is TRBV4-3, the J gene TRBJ2-3, with 7 nucleotides matching TRBD1. This CDR3 is built from 15 residues. V was pared by 4 bases and J by 11 bases, with 15 bases of the junction left unmatched. Germline CDR1 is LGHNA and CDR2 is YSLEER. The CDR3 here is CASSLTGMVGSGQYF. The CDR3 DNA sequence: TGCGCCAGCAGCCTGACAGGGATGGTGGGAAGCGGGCAGTATTTT.

This clone has just a few counts. The rearrangement uses TRBV19 and TRBJ2-5; TRBD2 agrees at 7 bases. The V gene's germline CDR1 is LNHDA and CDR2 SQIVND (reference sequence). This CDR3 has 13 amino acids. V lost 7 bases to trimming and J lost 7 bases; unmatched junction nucleotides: 9. CDR3 in amino acids: CASTKAAGLTQYF. As DNA, the CDR3 is TGTGCCAGTACCAAAGCAGCGGGACTGACCCAGTACTTC.